This T cell receptor beta chain was recorded in a study of shared clonotypes between healthy human individuals. Study as a whole: Per-donor plates numbered three CD4 naive, three CD4 memory, two CD8 naive and one CD8 memory.

Regarding the study as a whole: Enrolling few donors narrowed the genetic and exposure-history diversity that was represented.

Libraries were prepared by immunoSEQ multiplex PCR; TCRdb keeps only in-frame clonotypes and omits some of them. The table shows 850,000 to 1,200,000 clones, with roughly 70% occurring only once. Comments on this clone: The antigen remains unidentified.

Material for sequencing was memory CD4+ T cells sorted from blood. Subset here: CD45RA-negative fraction. The clonotype comes from a man aged 18 to 29 in good health.

In DNA, the CDR3 is TGTGCCAGTAGGGGACTCTCTAGCACAGATACGCAGTATTTT. Its translation: CASRGLSSTDTQYF. This chain uses TRBV19 with TRBJ2-3; possibly TRBD2 for D (6 bases). Germline V lookup: CDR1 LNHDA, CDR2 SQIVND (reference sequence). The CDR3 runs to 14 residues. Trimming removed 6 bases from V and 0 bases from J, with 10 bases in between.